The rows below give T cell receptor beta chains drawn from one sample of a study of blood T cell repertoires in COVID-19. Sequencing used immunoSEQ multiplex PCR; TCRdb keeps in-frame clones, though not all of them. Of 250,000 to 400,000 clones detected, 90% appear once; the ten largest clones hold under 3.5%. Input material: peripheral blood. The receptors originated from a woman aged 30 to 39 with COVID-19, enrolled during active disease. CDR3s include the opening cysteine and the closing phenylalanine or tryptophan. The D gene is left open where the match is weak. Size tells how often a clone was seen (once, few, many) or the class of an expanded clone, and some rows leave it out.

>-|TRBV30|13|TRBJ1-4|-
CAWSTGKGEKLFF
TGTGCCTGGAGTACAGGGAAGGGTGAAAAACTGTTTTTT
>TRBD1|TRBV28|16|TRBJ1-5|-
CASSFNRGPSDQPQHF
TGTGCCAGCAGTTTCAACAGGGGACCCTCCGATCAGCCCCAGCATTTT
>-|TRBV12-3/TRBV12-4|12|TRBJ2-7|once
CASSFSGYEQYF
TGTGCCAGCAGTTTCAGTGGCTACGAGCAGTACTTC
>-|TRBV27|14|TRBJ2-1|-
CASSLSHGYNEQFF
TGTGCCAGCAGTTTATCTCACGGCTACAATGAGCAGTTCTTC
>-|TRBV29-1|12|TRBJ2-3|-
CSAEESGNTQYF
TGCAGCGCCGAGGAGTCGGGGAATACGCAGTATTTT
>-|TRBV11-2|14|TRBJ2-7|-
CASSLGTAPYEQYF
TGTGCCAGCAGCTTAGGAACAGCTCCCTACGAGCAGTACTTC
>TRBD2|TRBV5-1|18|TRBJ2-3|-
CASSSAVSSGRRTYTQYF
TGCGCCAGCAGCTCGGCCGTGTCTAGCGGGAGACGCACATATACGCAGTATTTT
>-|TRBV18|15|TRBJ1-3|-
CASSPGLASGNTIYF
TGTGCCAGCTCACCGGGGCTTGCCTCTGGAAACACCATATATTTT
>TRBD1|TRBV6-1|15|TRBJ2-1|once
CASSEVGTGDVEQFF
TGTGCCAGCAGTGAGGTCGGGACAGGGGACGTTGAGCAGTTCTTC
>-|TRBV6-1|17|TRBJ1-5|-
CASSEVWQGGWSQPQHF
TGTGCCAGCAGTGAAGTTTGGCAGGGAGGCTGGAGTCAGCCCCAGCATTTT
>-|TRBV25-1|17|TRBJ1-4|-
CASSEYLILEGREKLFF
TGTGCCAGCAGTGAATACTTGATTTTGGAGGGTCGAGAAAAACTGTTTTTT
>TRBD1|TRBV10-3|14|TRBJ1-3|-
CAIRVQGAGNTIYF
TGTGCCATCAGGGTACAGGGGGCGGGAAACACCATATATTTT
>TRBD1|TRBV27|16|TRBJ1-6|-
CASSPNLGTGGSPLHF
TGTGCCAGCAGTCCGAACCTCGGGACAGGGGGCTCACCCCTCCACTTT
>TRBD1|TRBV19|18|TRBJ2-5|-
CASSPRTGGTRRQETQYF
TGTGCCAGTAGTCCGAGGACAGGGGGAACTAGGAGGCAAGAGACCCAGTACTTC
>TRBD1|TRBV29-1|14|TRBJ2-7|-
CSVEVGGPAYEQYF
TGCAGCGTTGAAGTAGGGGGCCCAGCCTACGAGCAGTACTTC
>TRBD1|TRBV7-2|16|TRBJ1-5|-
CASSSRTGRFAQPQHF
TGTGCCAGCAGCTCACGGACAGGGAGATTTGCTCAGCCCCAGCATTTT
>TRBD1|TRBV2|15|TRBJ2-6|few
CASREQGSGANVLTF
TGTGCCAGCAGAGAACAGGGGTCTGGGGCCAACGTCCTGACTTTC
>TRBD2|TRBV11-2|16|TRBJ2-1|-
CASSSREGERYNEQFF
TGTGCCAGCAGCTCAAGGGAGGGAGAACGATACAATGAGCAGTTCTTC
>TRBD1|TRBV19|15|TRBJ1-1|-
CASSIATGGHAEAFF
TGTGCCAGTAGTATAGCCACAGGGGGTCACGCTGAAGCTTTCTTT
>-|TRBV5-4|15|TRBJ2-5|once
CASSLKLGSQETQYF
TGTGCCAGCAGCTTAAAATTGGGCTCTCAAGAGACCCAGTACTTC
>TRBD1|TRBV19|15|TRBJ2-1|-
CASHEGGPTYNEQFF
TGTGCCAGTCATGAAGGGGGCCCAACCTACAATGAGCAGTTCTTC
>-|TRBV7-9|14|TRBJ1-1|-
CASSLSRGVTEAFF
TGTGCCAGCAGCTTAAGTCGGGGAGTGACTGAAGCTTTCTTT
>TRBD1|TRBV18|15|TRBJ1-2|-
CASSPLVGGSDGYTF
TGTGCCAGCTCACCACTGGTAGGGGGCAGTGACGGCTACACCTTC
>TRBD2|TRBV10-3|16|TRBJ2-5|-
CATSDPGGRPQETQYF
TGTGCCACCTCGGACCCAGGCGGGAGGCCTCAAGAGACCCAGTACTTC